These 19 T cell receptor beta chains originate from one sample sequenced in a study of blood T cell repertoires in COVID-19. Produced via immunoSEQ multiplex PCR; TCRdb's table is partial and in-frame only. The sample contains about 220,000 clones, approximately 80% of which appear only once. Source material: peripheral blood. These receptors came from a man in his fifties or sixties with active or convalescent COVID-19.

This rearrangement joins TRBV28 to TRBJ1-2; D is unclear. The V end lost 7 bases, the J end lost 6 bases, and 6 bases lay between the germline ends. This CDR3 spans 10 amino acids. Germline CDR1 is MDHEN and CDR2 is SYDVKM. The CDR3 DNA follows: TGTGCCAGCAAGCGCAATGGCTACACCTTC. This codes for CASKRNGYTF.

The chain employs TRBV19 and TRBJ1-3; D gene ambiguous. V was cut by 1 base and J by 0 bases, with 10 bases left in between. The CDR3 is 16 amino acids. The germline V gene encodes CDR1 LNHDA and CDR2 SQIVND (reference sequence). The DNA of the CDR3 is TGTGCCAGTAGTATAGTGACGGCGGACTCTGGAAACACCATATATTTT. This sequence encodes CASSIVTADSGNTIYF.

The chain's CDR3 is CASSPGVGRTEAFF. The CDR3, as DNA: TGTGCCAGCAGCCCCGGGGTGGGGAGGACTGAAGCTTTCTTT. The genes are TRBV6-2 or TRBV6-3 and TRBJ1-1; D gene ambiguous. From germline, CDR1 is MNHEY and CDR2 SVGEGT. The CDR3 length is 14 residues. V was clipped by 6 bases and J by 5 bases, with 16 bases between them.

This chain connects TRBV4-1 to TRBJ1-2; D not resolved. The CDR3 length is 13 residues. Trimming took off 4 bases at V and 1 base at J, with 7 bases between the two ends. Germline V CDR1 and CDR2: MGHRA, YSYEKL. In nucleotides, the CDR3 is TGCGCCAGCAGCCGTACAGTTAACTATGGCTACACCTTC. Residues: CASSRTVNYGYTF.

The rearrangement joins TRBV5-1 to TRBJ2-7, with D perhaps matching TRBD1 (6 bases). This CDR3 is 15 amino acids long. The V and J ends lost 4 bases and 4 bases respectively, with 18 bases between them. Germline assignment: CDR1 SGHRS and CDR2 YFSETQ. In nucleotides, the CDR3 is TGCGCCAGCAGCCCAGGACCTACAGGGATGTACGAGCAGTACGTC. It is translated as CASSPGPTGMYEQYV.

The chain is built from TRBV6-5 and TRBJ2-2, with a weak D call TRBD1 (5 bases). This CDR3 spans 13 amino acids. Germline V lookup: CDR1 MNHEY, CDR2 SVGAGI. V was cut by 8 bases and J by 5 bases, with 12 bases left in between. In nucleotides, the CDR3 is TGTGCCAGCGTTAACAGGCGTACCGGGGAGCTGTTTTTT. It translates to CASVNRRTGELFF.

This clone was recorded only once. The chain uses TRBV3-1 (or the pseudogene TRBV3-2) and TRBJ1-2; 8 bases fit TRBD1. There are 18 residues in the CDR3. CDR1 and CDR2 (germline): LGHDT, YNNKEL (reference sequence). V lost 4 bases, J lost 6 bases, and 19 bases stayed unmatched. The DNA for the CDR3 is TGTGCCAGCAGCCCTACGAGACAGGGGTGGGGAGGGGGTGATGGCTACACCTTC. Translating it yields CASSPTRQGWGGGDGYTF.

The CDR3 sequence is CASSSYSTEAFF. The CDR3 DNA sequence: TGTGCCAGCAGCTCTTACAGCACTGAAGCTTTCTTT. The V call is TRBV7-8, the J call TRBJ1-1; D call uncertain. Trimming pared 4 bases from V and 4 bases from J, leaving 7 bases between. Germline V gene sequence: CDR1 SGHVS, CDR2 FQNEAQ. The CDR3 is 12 amino acids.

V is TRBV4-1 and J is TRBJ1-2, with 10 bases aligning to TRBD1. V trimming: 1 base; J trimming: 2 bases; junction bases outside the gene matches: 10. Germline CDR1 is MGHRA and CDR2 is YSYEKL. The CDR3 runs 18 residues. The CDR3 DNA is TGCGCCAGCAGCCAAGCCCCGGGACAGGGGATCCGAAACTATGGCTACACCTTC. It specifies CASSQAPGQGIRNYGYTF.

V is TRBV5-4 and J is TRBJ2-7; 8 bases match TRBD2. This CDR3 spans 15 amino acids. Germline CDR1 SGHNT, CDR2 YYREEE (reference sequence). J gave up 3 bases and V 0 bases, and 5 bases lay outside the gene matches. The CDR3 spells CASSLAGSGGYEQYF. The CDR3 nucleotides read TGTGCCAGCAGCTTGGCTGGCAGCGGGGGCTACGAGCAGTACTTC.

CDR3 amino acids: CASSIRDSPDGQPQHF. In DNA, the CDR3 is TGTGCCAGCAGCATAAGGGACTCTCCCGATGGTCAGCCCCAGCATTTT. This rearrangement joins TRBV13 to TRBJ1-5; D is perhaps TRBD1 (5 bases). This CDR3 has 16 amino acids. The germline V gene has CDR1 PRHDT and CDR2 FYEKMQ (reference sequence). V lost 5 bases and J 6 bases, leaving 20 bases between the germline ends.

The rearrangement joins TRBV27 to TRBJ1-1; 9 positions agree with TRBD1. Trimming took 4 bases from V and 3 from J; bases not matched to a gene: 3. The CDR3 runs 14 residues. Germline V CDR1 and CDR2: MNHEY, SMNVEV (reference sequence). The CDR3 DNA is TGTGCCAGCAGTTGGGGACAGGGACACACTGAAGCTTTCTTT. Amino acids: CASSWGQGHTEAFF.

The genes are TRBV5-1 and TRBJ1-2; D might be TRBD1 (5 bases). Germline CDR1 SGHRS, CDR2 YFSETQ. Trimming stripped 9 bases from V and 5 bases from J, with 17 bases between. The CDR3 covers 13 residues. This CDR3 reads CATGRDSGYGYTF. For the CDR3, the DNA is TGCGCCACCGGAAGGGATTCAGGGTATGGCTACACCTTC.

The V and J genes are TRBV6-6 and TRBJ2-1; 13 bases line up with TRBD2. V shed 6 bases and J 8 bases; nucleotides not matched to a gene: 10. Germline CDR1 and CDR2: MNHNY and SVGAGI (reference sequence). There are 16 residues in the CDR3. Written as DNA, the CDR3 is TGTGCCAGCAGCCCTATACTAGCGGGGGGGCACTATGAGCAGTTCTTC. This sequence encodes CASSPILAGGHYEQFF.

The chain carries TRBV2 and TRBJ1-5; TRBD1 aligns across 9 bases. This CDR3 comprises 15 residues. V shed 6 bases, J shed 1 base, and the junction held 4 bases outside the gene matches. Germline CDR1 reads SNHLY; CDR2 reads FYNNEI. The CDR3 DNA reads TGTGCCAGCAGACCAGGGACAGGGAGCAATCAGCCCCAGCATTTT. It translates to CASRPGTGSNQPQHF.

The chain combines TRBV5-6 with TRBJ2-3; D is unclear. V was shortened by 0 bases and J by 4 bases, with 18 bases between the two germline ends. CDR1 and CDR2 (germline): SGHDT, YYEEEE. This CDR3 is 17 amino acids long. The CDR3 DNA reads TGTGCCAGCAGCTTGGCACTCGACTCACATCGGGCAGATACGCAGTATTTT. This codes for CASSLALDSHRADTQYF.

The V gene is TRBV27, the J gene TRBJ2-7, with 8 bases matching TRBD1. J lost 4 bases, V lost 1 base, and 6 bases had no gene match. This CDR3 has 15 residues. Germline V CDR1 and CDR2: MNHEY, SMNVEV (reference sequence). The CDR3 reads CASSLLGGTGYEQYF. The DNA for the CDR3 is TGTGCCAGCAGTTTATTAGGCGGGACAGGTTACGAGCAGTACTTC.

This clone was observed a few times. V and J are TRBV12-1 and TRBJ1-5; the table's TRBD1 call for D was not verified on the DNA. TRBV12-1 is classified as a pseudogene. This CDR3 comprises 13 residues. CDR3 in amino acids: CASSFRGNQPQHF. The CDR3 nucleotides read TGTGCCAGCAGCTTCAGGGGCAATCAGCCCCAGCATTTT.

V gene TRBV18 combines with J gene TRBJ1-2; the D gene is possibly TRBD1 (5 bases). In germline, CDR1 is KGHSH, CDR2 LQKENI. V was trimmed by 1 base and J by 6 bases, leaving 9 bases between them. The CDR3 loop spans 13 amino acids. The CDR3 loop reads CASSPQGGDGYTF. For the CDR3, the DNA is TGTGCCAGCTCACCACAGGGAGGGGATGGCTACACCTTC.